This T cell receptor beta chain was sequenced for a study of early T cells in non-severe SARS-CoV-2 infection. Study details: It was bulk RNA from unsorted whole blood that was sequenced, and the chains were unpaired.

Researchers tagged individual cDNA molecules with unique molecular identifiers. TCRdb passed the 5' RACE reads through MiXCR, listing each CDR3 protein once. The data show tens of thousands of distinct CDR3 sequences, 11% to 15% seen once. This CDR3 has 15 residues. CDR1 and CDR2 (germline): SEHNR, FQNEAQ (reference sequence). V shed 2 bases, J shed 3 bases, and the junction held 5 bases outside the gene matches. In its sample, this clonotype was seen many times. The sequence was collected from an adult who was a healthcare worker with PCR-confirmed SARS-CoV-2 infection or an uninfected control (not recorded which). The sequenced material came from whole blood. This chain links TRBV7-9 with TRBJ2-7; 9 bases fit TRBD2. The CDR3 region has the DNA TGTGCCAGCAGCTTAAGTGGTAGCGGGGGCTACGAGCAGTACTTC. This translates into CASSLSGSGGYEQYF.